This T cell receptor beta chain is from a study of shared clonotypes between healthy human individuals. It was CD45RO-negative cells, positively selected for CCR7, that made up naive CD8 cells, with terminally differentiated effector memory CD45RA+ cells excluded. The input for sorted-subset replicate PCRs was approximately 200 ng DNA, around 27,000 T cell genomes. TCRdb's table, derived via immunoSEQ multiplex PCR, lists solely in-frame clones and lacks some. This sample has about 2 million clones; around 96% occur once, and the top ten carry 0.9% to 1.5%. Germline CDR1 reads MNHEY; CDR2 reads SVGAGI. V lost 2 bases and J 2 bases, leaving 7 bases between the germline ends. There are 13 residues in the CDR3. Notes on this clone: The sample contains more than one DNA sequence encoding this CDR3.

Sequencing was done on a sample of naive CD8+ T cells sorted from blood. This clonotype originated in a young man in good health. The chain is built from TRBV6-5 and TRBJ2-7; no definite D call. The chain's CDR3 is CASSYGQTYEQYF. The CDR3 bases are TGTGCCAGCAGTTACGGTCAGACCTACGAGCAGTACTTC.